Sequencing of this TCR beta chain was carried out in a study of T cells after yellow fever vaccination. MiXCR, applied by TCRdb to the 5' RACE reads, yields one record per CDR3 protein. The sample has 450,000 to 550,000 distinct CDR3 sequences, less than 25% seen once. CDR3 size: 15 residues. The germline V and J ends were trimmed by 6 bases and 0 bases, with 13 bases remaining between them. Germline CDR1 SGHRS, CDR2 YFSETQ. This sequence originates from a young man who received the YFV17D yellow fever vaccine. Source: PBMCs, taken approximately 20 days after the first yellow fever vaccination. The chain recombines TRBV5-1 with TRBJ2-1; tentative D call: TRBD2 (6 bases). The CDR3 here is CASTWGGVSYNEQFF. DNA of the CDR3: TGCGCCAGCACCTGGGGCGGGGTCTCCTACAATGAGCAGTTCTTC. Based on the CDR3 plus reference TRBV5-1 and TRBJ2-1, the full variable domain is KAGVTQTPRYLIKTRGQQVTLSCSPISGHRSVSWYQQTPGQGLQFLFEYFSETQRNKGNFPGRFSGRQFSNSRSEMNVSTLELGDSALYLCASTWGGVSYNEQFFGPGTRLTVL.